The rows below give T cell receptor beta chains drawn from one sample of a study of cytomegalovirus exposure and HLA in healthy donors. Generated by immunoSEQ multiplex PCR, the TCRdb table keeps only in-frame clones and is missing some. The table lists some 250,000 clones, about 86% of them singletons. Sequencing input: PBMCs. The receptor source for this set is a woman in her twenties or thirties in good health and CMV-seropositive. The CDR3 runs from the conserved cysteine through the conserved F or W. The D gene is left open where the match is weak. Not all rows give a size; the values are once, few, many and, for expanded clones, a class.

clone_size	v_call	d_call	j_call	cdr3_length	cdr3_nt	cdr3_aa
NA	TRBV7-6	TRBD1	TRBJ2-6	17	TGTGCCAGCAGCTTGGGGGACAGGGGTATTGGGGCCAACGTCCTGACTTTC	CASSLGDRGIGANVLTF
NA	TRBV7-3	NA	TRBJ2-1	14	TGTGCCAGCAGCCCTCGGGTTGACTACAATGAGCAGTTCTTC	CASSPRVDYNEQFF
NA	TRBV6-6	TRBD1	TRBJ1-4	14	TGTGCCAGCAGTCGCGGACAGGGCGACGAAAAACTGTTTTTT	CASSRGQGDEKLFF
NA	TRBV29-1	TRBD1	TRBJ1-2	10	TGCAGCGTGGACAGGGCCGGCTACACCTTC	CSVDRAGYTF
NA	TRBV18	TRBD2	TRBJ2-5	17	TGTGCCAGCTCGGACAATCTAGCGGGAGGGCCGCTGGAGACCCAGTACTTC	CASSDNLAGGPLETQYF
NA	TRBV4-1	TRBD2	TRBJ2-1	16	TGCGCCAGCAGCCAAGGGGTACTAGCGGCCTACAATGAGCAGTTCTTC	CASSQGVLAAYNEQFF
NA	TRBV2	TRBD2	TRBJ2-7	17	TGTGCCAGCAGTGCTATAGTCCTAGCGGGAGGCCCAGGTGAGCAGTACTTC	CASSAIVLAGGPGEQYF
once	TRBV5-1	NA	TRBJ2-7	13	TGCGCCAGCAGCTTGAACGTTGGCGGGGAGCAGTACTTC	CASSLNVGGEQYF
NA	TRBV11-2	NA	TRBJ2-1	13	TGTGCCAGCACCCGACAGGCCTACAATGAGCAGTTCTTC	CASTRQAYNEQFF
NA	TRBV5-1	NA	TRBJ2-2	16	TGCGCCAGCAGCTTGGCGCCGAGTTCGGACACCGGGGAGCTGTTTTTT	CASSLAPSSDTGELFF
many	TRBV6-4	NA	TRBJ2-3	13	TGTGCCAGCAGTGTAGCCGCGGAGGATACGCAGTATTTT	CASSVAAEDTQYF
NA	TRBV10-3	NA	TRBJ1-5	13	TGTGCCATCAGTGATGAGGCCGTGAAGCCCCAGCATTTT	CAISDEAVKPQHF
NA	TRBV7-9	NA	TRBJ1-4	15	TGTGCCAGCAGCTTCGTGGAGGCCACTAATGAAAAACTGTTTTTT	CASSFVEATNEKLFF
NA	TRBV29-1	NA	TRBJ1-5	14	TGCAGCGTTGCGAGAGGGAATAGCAATCAGCCCCAGCATTTT	CSVARGNSNQPQHF
NA	TRBV6-4	TRBD1	TRBJ1-1	14	TGTGCCAGCAGTGCGACAGGGGCGAACACTGAAGCTTTCTTT	CASSATGANTEAFF
NA	TRBV5-6	TRBD2	TRBJ2-7	18	TGTGCCAGCACCTTAAACAGGGGACTAGCGGGAGGGCGCTACGAGCAGTACTTC	CASTLNRGLAGGRYEQYF
NA	TRBV25-1	TRBD2	TRBJ2-2	16	TGTGCCAGCTCCGGACTAGCGGGAGGGAAAGCCGGGGAGCTGTTTTTT	CASSGLAGGKAGELFF
NA	TRBV14	TRBD1	TRBJ2-7	13	TGTGCCAGCAGCCGGGACAGATCCTACGAGCAGTACTTC	CASSRDRSYEQYF
NA	TRBV5-1	NA	TRBJ1-4	15	TGCGCCAGCAGCTTGGCCGCGGAGAGTAATGAAAAACTGTTTTTT	CASSLAAESNEKLFF
NA	TRBV29-1	NA	TRBJ1-2	13	TGCAGCGTTTTCTTTTCCGGAGACTATGGCTACACCTTC	CSVFFSGDYGYTF
NA	TRBV2	NA	TRBJ1-3	16	TGTGCCAGCAGTGACGTGGGGGGTGTCTCTGGAAACACCATATATTTT	CASSDVGGVSGNTIYF
NA	TRBV4-2	NA	TRBJ1-1	13	TGTGCCAGCAGCCCAGGGGAAGGGGATCAAGCTTTCTTT	CASSPGEGDQAFF
once	TRBV29-1	TRBD2	TRBJ2-7	15	TGCAGCGTTGAAGGCGGGGCGGGAGCACTCTACGAGCAGTACTTC	CSVEGGAGALYEQYF
NA	TRBV27	NA	TRBJ2-2	15	TGTGCCAGCAGTAAATACCCGGGAATCACTGGGGAGCTGTTTTTT	CASSKYPGITGELFF
NA	TRBV7-9	TRBD1	TRBJ2-1	17	TGTGCCAGCAGCTTAAACGAAGCCAGGACAGGGGTTAGTGAGCAGTTCTTC	CASSLNEARTGVSEQFF
NA	TRBV28	TRBD2	TRBJ2-1	19	TGTGCCAGCAGTTTATACATGGCGGGACTAGCGGGAGGAGACAATGAGCAGTTCTTC	CASSLYMAGLAGGDNEQFF
NA	TRBV6-4	NA	TRBJ1-2	13	TGTGCCAGCAGTCCCGAGTTTAACTATGGCTACACCTTC	CASSPEFNYGYTF
once	TRBV6-1	NA	TRBJ2-7	11	TGTGCCAGGGGGACTGGCCAAGAGCAGTACTTC	CARGTGQEQYF
NA	TRBV5-6	TRBD2	TRBJ2-7	14	TGTGCCAGCAGCTTAGCGGGAGCGGCGTACGAGCAGTACTTC	CASSLAGAAYEQYF
NA	TRBV5-1	NA	TRBJ2-7	20	TGCGCCAGCAGCCTGGGATGGGGGGGGCCTACTCCCGATGGGGCCTACGAGCAGTACTTC	CASSLGWGGPTPDGAYEQYF
NA	TRBV4-1	NA	TRBJ1-1	11	TGCGCCAGCAGTGTGGGCCCTGAAGCTTTCTTT	CASSVGPEAFF
NA	TRBV5-4	TRBD2	TRBJ2-2	18	TGTGCCAGCAGCCCGGGACTAGCGGGAGGGATTAACACCGGGGAGCTGTTTTTT	CASSPGLAGGINTGELFF
NA	TRBV28	NA	TRBJ2-2	15	TGTGCCAGCAGTTCGGCGGACACGAACACCGGGGAGCTGTTTTTT	CASSSADTNTGELFF